This note documents a single TCR beta chain sequence. Antigen: not known. This sample was taken from a study of CD8+CD57+ T cells in acquired aplastic anemia. For the study at large: Sorted cells (CD4+ and CD8+) yielded DNA amounts that averaged around 3.5 ug. Around 11 million reads, on average, were obtained for CD4+ cells from healthy donors. General study results and limits: Patients and controls shared some 30 CD8+ CDR3 sequences. Patients were compared with controls for CD8+ Simpson's diversity, and no significant difference emerged.

It was genomic DNA that served as the template for profiling TCR beta VDJ and CDR3. MiXCR, run by TCRdb on the reads, gives a single entry per CDR3 protein. This repertoire shows around 51,000 distinct CDR3 sequences, 55% to 75% found once; its top ten account for roughly 34%. CDR3 length equals 15 residues. V lost 3 bases, J lost 10 bases, and 6 bases stayed unmatched. Germline V lookup: CDR1 SGHAT, CDR2 FQNNGV. The chain employs TRBV11-2 and TRBJ2-1, with 13 bases identical to TRBD2. The TCR comes from a human donor in good health, serving as a control. The sample consisted of sorted CD4+, CD8+, or CD8+CD57+ T cells (not recorded which) from PBMCs. The CDR3 bases are TGTGCCAGCAGCTTCACTAGCGGGGGGGCGTGGGAGCAGTTCTTC. Translation: CASSFTSGGAWEQFF.